The T cell receptor (beta chain) described here comes from a study of Graves' ophthalmopathy and Graves' hyperthyroidism. Study-wide findings and caveats: The blood repertoire also included most expanded thyroid clonotypes above 0.001 frequency.

Ophthalmopathy in the donors was of moderate-to-severe activity, with CAS ≥3, NOSPECS ≥4 and duration under 3 months. RNA transcripts were the source from which TCR beta CDR3 regions were amplified. Investigators did first-round RT-PCR with HTBI primers, then second-round multiplex PCR. TCRdb reanalysed the multiplex PCR reads using MiXCR and keeps one entry per CDR3 protein. The data contain about 740,000 distinct CDR3 sequences, 40% of them singletons. Note on this clonotype: Its antigen is unidentified.

V lost 8 bases and J lost 2, with 16 bases in between. Germline V gives CDR1 SQVTM, CDR2 ANQGSEA. The CDR3 has 14 amino acids. The J gene is TRBJ1-5, the V gene TRBV29-1, with D maybe TRBD1 (5 bases). The TCR originated in an adult man with Graves' ophthalmopathy. The sample consisted of peripheral blood. CDR3 loop: CSSPTGEGNQPQHF. The CDR3 nucleotides are TGCAGCAGTCCCACGGGGGAAGGCAATCAGCCCCAGCATTTT.